Below, 5 T cell receptor beta chains from the same sample are listed, as sequenced in a study of blood T cell repertoires in COVID-19. TCRdb's copy holds only in-frame clones and misses some; the assay was immunoSEQ multiplex PCR. The sample has 140,000 to 150,000 clones; roughly 84% are singletons. The sequencing sample was made of PBMCs or T cells enriched from blood (not recorded which). Receptors originate from a woman in her forties or fifties who had been exposed to COVID-19.

The V gene is TRBV2, the J gene TRBJ1-2, with D maybe TRBD1 (5 bases). The CDR3 runs 14 residues. V was cut by 7 bases and J by 3 bases, with 15 bases left in between. The germline CDR1 and CDR2 sequences are SNHLY and FYNNEI. In DNA, the CDR3 is TGTGCCAGCACCCCTGGGGGGGTCTACTATGGCTACACCTTC. This sequence encodes CASTPGGVYYGYTF.

This clone was seen a single time. This chain joins TRBV2 and TRBJ1-1; 7 nucleotides line up with TRBD1. The CDR3 is 13 residues long. Losses at the gene ends were 6 bases for V and 2 bases for J; bases not matched to a gene: 3. In germline, CDR1 is SNHLY, CDR2 FYNNEI. The CDR3 is CASRDRANTEAFF. CDR3 DNA sequence: TGTGCCAGCAGAGACAGGGCCAACACTGAAGCTTTCTTT.

The chain has TRBV5-1 and TRBJ1-2; D gene unclear. V lost 0 bases to trimming and J lost 4 bases, with 10 bases between them. The CDR3 loop spans 14 amino acids. Germline-derived CDR1 and CDR2 are SGHRS and YFSETQ. CDR3 DNA sequence: TGCGCCAGCAGCTTGGGACTACATAGCTATGGCTACACCTTC. This encodes CASSLGLHSYGYTF.

This chain joins TRBV11-3 and TRBJ1-1; 11 bases are a match to TRBD1. Germline V gene lookup returns CDR1 SGHNT and CDR2 YENEEA. The V and J ends lost 5 bases and 7 bases, in that order; junction bases with no gene match: 6. This CDR3 region has 14 residues. DNA for the CDR3: TGTGCCAGCAGCGGAGGACAGGGGGCGGATGAAGCTTTCTTT. Its translation: CASSGGQGADEAFF.

The chain links TRBV4-1 to TRBJ1-1, with D perhaps TRBD1 (5 bases). V dropped 0 bases and J dropped 5 bases, with 22 bases sitting between them. Germline assignment: CDR1 MGHRA and CDR2 YSYEKL. The CDR3 loop spans 18 amino acids. The CDR3 nucleotides are TGCGCCAGCAGCCAAGAAGGTGCGGCAGGGCGCTTGAGAACTGAAGCTTTCTTT. It codes for CASSQEGAAGRLRTEAFF.